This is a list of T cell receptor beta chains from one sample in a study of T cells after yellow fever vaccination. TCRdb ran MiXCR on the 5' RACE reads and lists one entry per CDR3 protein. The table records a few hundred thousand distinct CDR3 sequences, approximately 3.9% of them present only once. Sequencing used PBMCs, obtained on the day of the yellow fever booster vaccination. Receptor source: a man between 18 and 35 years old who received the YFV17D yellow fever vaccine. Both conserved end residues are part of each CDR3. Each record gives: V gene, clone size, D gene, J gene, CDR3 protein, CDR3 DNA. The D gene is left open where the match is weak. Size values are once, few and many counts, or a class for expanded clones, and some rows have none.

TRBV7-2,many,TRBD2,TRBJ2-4,CASRTIAGEGNIQYF,TGTGCCAGCAGAACTATAGCGGGAGAGGGAAACATTCAGTACTTC
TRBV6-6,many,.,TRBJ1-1,CASSRPGLGMNTEAFF,TGTGCCAGCAGTAGGCCGGGCCTTGGGATGAACACTGAAGCTTTCTTT
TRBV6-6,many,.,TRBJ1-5,CASSYLGSGQPQHF,TGTGCCAGCAGTTACTTGGGGAGTGGGCAGCCCCAGCATTTT
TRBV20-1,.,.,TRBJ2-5,CSAVRGAPGVAQYF,TGCAGTGCTGTACGGGGGGCCCCGGGGGTGGCCCAGTACTTC
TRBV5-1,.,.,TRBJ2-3,CASREGADPDTQYF,TGCGCCAGCCGCGAGGGCGCGGACCCAGATACGCAGTATTTT
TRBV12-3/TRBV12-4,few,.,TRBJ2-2,CASNVWTANTGELFF,TGTGCCAGCAATGTTTGGACAGCGAACACCGGGGAGCTGTTTTTT
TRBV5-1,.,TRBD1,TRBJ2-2,CASRWTGFNTGELFF,TGCGCCAGCAGATGGACAGGGTTTAACACCGGGGAGCTGTTTTTT
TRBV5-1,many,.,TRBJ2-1,CASSLDGVGDEQFF,TGCGCCAGCAGCTTGGACGGGGTAGGAGATGAGCAGTTCTTC
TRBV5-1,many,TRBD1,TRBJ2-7,CASSLDGTGLYEQYF,TGCGCCAGCAGCTTGGACGGGACAGGGCTCTACGAGCAGTACTTC
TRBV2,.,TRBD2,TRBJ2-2,CASSGEGTGELFF,TGTGCCAGCAGTGGGGAGGGTACCGGGGAGCTGTTTTTT
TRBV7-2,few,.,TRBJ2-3,CASSKRTASTDTQYF,TGTGCCAGCAGCAAACGGACAGCTAGCACAGATACGCAGTATTTT
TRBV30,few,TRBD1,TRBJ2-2,CAWRRTGNTGELFF,TGTGCCTGGAGGCGGACAGGGAACACCGGGGAGCTGTTTTTT